These 15 T cell receptor beta chains were sequenced from one sample in a study of blood T cell repertoires in COVID-19. TCRdb's table, derived via immunoSEQ multiplex PCR, lists solely in-frame clones and lacks some. The sample records 35,000 to 45,000 clones, roughly 92% being singletons. Sample: peripheral blood. Source of these receptors: a middle-aged man with COVID-19, enrolled during active disease.

The rearrangement links TRBV30 to TRBJ1-2; perhaps TRBD1 as D (6 bases). V was cut by 0 bases and J by 8 bases, with 13 bases left in between. The CDR3 totals 13 residues. Germline V lookup: CDR1 GTSNPN, CDR2 SVGIG (reference sequence). DNA for the CDR3: TGTGCCTGGAGTGTAAAGGGGGGGCCCGGCTACACCTTC. It specifies CAWSVKGGPGYTF.

This chain uses TRBV5-1 with TRBJ2-7, with D unresolved. Germline CDR1 is SGHRS and CDR2 is YFSETQ. V was shortened by 5 bases and J by 2 bases, with 14 bases between the two germline ends. The CDR3 loop spans 14 amino acids. This chain's CDR3 is CASSTLPSAYEQYF. CDR3 coding DNA: TGCGCCAGCAGTACCCTCCCCAGCGCCTACGAGCAGTACTTC.

CDR3: CASSVSQIALSGEQFF. The CDR3 nucleotides are TGCGCCAGCAGCGTCTCGCAAATCGCCCTTTCGGGTGAGCAGTTCTTC. This chain connects TRBV5-1 to TRBJ2-1; D call uncertain. Germline CDR1 reads SGHRS; CDR2 reads YFSETQ. V was pared by 4 bases and J by 9 bases, with 23 bases between. The CDR3 spans 16 residues.

The chain combines TRBV18 with TRBJ2-1; the D gene is possibly TRBD2 (7 bases). V lost 0 bases, J lost 4 bases, and 13 bases lay in between. The CDR3 length is 16 residues. Per germline, CDR1 KGHSH and CDR2 LQKENI. CDR3 DNA sequence: TGTGCCAGCTCACCACCGGGCGGGGGCCAGTACAATGAGCAGTTCTTC. This sequence encodes CASSPPGGGQYNEQFF.

This clone is a singleton in its sample. J is TRBJ1-5 and V is TRBV19; 9 positions agree with TRBD1. Germline CDR1 and CDR2: LNHDA and SQIVND (reference sequence). The CDR3 totals 18 residues. The junction had 11 bases not matched to a gene; V was cut back by 5 bases and J by 0 bases. The CDR3 loop is CASSLRPGTGYSNQPQHF. The CDR3 region has the DNA TGTGCCAGTAGTCTGCGTCCCGGGACAGGGTATAGCAATCAGCCCCAGCATTTT.

In DNA form, the CDR3 reads TGCAGCGTTGAAGATCTGGGGAGAGTCGGCTACACCTTC. It translates to CSVEDLGRVGYTF. The chain combines TRBV29-1 with TRBJ1-2; no definite D call. This CDR3 contains 13 residues. Between the trimmed V and J ends, which lost 0 bases and 8 bases, there was a span of 13 bases. Germline assignment: CDR1 SQVTM and CDR2 ANQGSEA.

A few counts support this clone. The rearrangement uses TRBV24-1 and TRBJ2-1; 8 bases are shared with TRBD2. CDR3 length: 15 amino acids. Germline-derived CDR1 and CDR2 are KGHDR and SFDVKD. Trimming cost V 1 base and J 3 bases; bases outside gene matches: 1. CDR3 coding DNA: TGTGCCACCAGTGATTTAGCGGGAGACTACAATGAGCAGTTCTTC. It yields the protein CATSDLAGDYNEQFF.

V and J are TRBV11-2 and TRBJ2-7; 7 nucleotides align to TRBD1. The CDR3 runs 16 residues. Unmatched junction bases numbered 8, after V lost 3 bases and J lost 0 bases. The germline CDR1 and CDR2 sequences are SGHAT and FQNNGV. CDR3 loop: CASSLEQGFSSYEQYF. CDR3 sequence (DNA): TGTGCCAGCAGCTTGGAACAGGGGTTCAGCTCCTACGAGCAGTACTTC.

CDR3 residues: CASSQDQWEKLFF. The CDR3 DNA reads TGCGCCAGCAGCCAAGATCAGTGGGAAAAACTGTTTTTT. The chain links TRBV4-1 to TRBJ1-4; D not resolved. Trimming removed 0 bases from V and 8 bases from J, with 7 bases in between. Germline V gene lookup returns CDR1 MGHRA and CDR2 YSYEKL. The CDR3 runs to 13 residues.

V gene TRBV21-1 combines with J gene TRBJ2-7; TRBD1 is the table's D call and was not checked against the DNA. TRBV21-1 counts as a pseudogene. The CDR3 covers 13 residues. Here the CDR3 reads CASNGGQGHEQYF. For the CDR3, the DNA is TGTGCCAGCAATGGGGGACAGGGCCACGAGCAGTACTTC.

The chain recombines TRBV5-4 with TRBJ2-5, with D perhaps TRBD1 (6 bases). Germline V CDR1 and CDR2: SGHNT, YYREEE (reference sequence). This CDR3 contains 16 residues. Trimming took 4 bases from V and 5 from J, leaving 21 bases between them. The CDR3 region is CASSPRQGINGETQYF. The CDR3 DNA follows: TGTGCCAGCAGCCCCCGGCAGGGGATTAACGGGGAGACCCAGTACTTC.

The chain uses TRBV2 and TRBJ2-5, with 7 positions matching TRBD2. The length of the CDR3 is 15 residues. Germline-derived CDR1 and CDR2 are SNHLY and FYNNEI. With 7 bases clipped from V and 5 bases from J, the junction kept 13 bases outside the gene matches. CDR3 bases: TGTGCCAGCACTGAGAGCGGGACGGTCTGGGAGACCCAGTACTTC. It codes for CASTESGTVWETQYF.

This chain connects TRBV29-1 to TRBJ2-2, with D unresolved. The V end lost 4 bases, the J end lost 3 bases, and 3 bases lay between the germline ends. Per germline, CDR1 SQVTM and CDR2 ANQGSEA. The length of the CDR3 is 11 residues. CDR3 region: CSVVYTGELFF. For the CDR3, the DNA is TGCAGCGTTGTCTACACCGGGGAGCTGTTTTTT.

This chain uses TRBV11-2 with TRBJ1-4; 8 bases fit TRBD1. V lost 5 bases and J lost 7; bases outside the gene matches: 3. Germline CDR1 SGHAT, CDR2 FQNNGV. The CDR3 consists of 13 residues. In DNA, the CDR3 is TGTGCCAGCAGCGCCAGGGGGCCTGAAAAACTGTTTTTT. Translated: CASSARGPEKLFF.

The V and J genes are TRBV5-1 and TRBJ2-2; the match to TRBD1 covers 10 bases. After removal of 7 bases from V and 5 bases from J, the junction contained 11 bases not matched to a gene. Germline lookup yields CDR1 SGHRS and CDR2 YFSETQ. CDR3 length: 16 amino acids. Here the CDR3 DNA reads TGCGCCAGCTTTAATACCGGGACAGGGGTGACCGGGGAGCTGTTTTTT. Translated, it gives CASFNTGTGVTGELFF.